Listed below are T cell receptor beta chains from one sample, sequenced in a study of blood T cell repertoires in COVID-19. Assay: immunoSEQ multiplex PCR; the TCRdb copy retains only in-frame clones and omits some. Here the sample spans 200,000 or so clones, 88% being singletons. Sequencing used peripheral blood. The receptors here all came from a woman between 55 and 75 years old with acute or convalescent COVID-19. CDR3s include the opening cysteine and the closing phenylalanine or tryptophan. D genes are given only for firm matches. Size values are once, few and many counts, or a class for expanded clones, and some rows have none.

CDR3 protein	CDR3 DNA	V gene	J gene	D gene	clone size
CASSLDNINQPQHF	TGCGCCAGCAGCTTGGACAACATAAATCAGCCCCAGCATTTT	TRBV5-1	TRBJ1-5	NA	NA
CASSRAGGTEAFF	TGTGCCAGCAGCCGGGCAGGGGGCACTGAAGCTTTCTTT	TRBV14	TRBJ1-1	TRBD1	NA
CASSSPGGGNEKLFF	TGTGCCAGCAGTTCCCCCGGGGGGGGAAATGAAAAACTGTTTTTT	TRBV7-2	TRBJ1-4	NA	NA
CASSAQGNGYTF	TGTGCCAGCAGCGCACAGGGTAATGGCTACACCTTC	TRBV9	TRBJ1-2	NA	NA
CAISEGILSGSPLHF	TGTGCCATCAGTGAGGGGATCTTAAGCGGTTCACCCCTCCACTTT	TRBV10-3	TRBJ1-6	NA	NA
CASSLVGGRSTYEQYF	TGCGCCAGCAGCTTGGTAGGGGGCAGGTCGACCTACGAGCAGTACTTC	TRBV5-1	TRBJ2-7	TRBD1	NA
CASSLYRDFQETQYF	TGTGCCAGCAGTCTATACCGGGACTTCCAAGAGACCCAGTACTTC	TRBV3-1/TRBV3-2	TRBJ2-5	NA	NA
CASSYSSSTEAFF	TGTGCCAGCAGTTATAGTTCGAGCACTGAAGCTTTCTTT	TRBV6-2/TRBV6-3	TRBJ1-1	NA	NA
CASSRRGAGGNSPLHF	TGTGCCAGCAGCCGGAGGGGGGCAGGGGGTAACTCACCCCTCCACTTT	TRBV7-2	TRBJ1-6	TRBD1	few
CASSQAGGDYGYTF	TGCGCCAGCAGCCAGGCAGGGGGCGACTATGGCTACACCTTC	TRBV4-3	TRBJ1-2	TRBD1	NA
CASSLMGQLSTEAFF	TGTGCCAGCAGCTTAATGGGACAGTTGAGCACTGAAGCTTTCTTT	TRBV28	TRBJ1-1	TRBD1	NA
CASSAQTPGLAFNNEQFF	TGTGCCAGCAGCGCCCAAACACCGGGACTAGCGTTTAACAATGAGCAGTTCTTC	TRBV7-2	TRBJ2-1	TRBD2	NA
CASSQWQQGVGYTF	TGCGCCAGCAGCCAATGGCAGCAGGGTGTTGGCTACACCTTC	TRBV4-3	TRBJ1-2	NA	NA
CASSYSNNEQFF	TGTGCCAGCAGCTACAGCAACAATGAGCAGTTCTTC	TRBV11-2	TRBJ2-1	NA	NA
CASSQDRQAYYGYTF	TGTGCCAGCAGCCAAGACCGACAGGCTTACTATGGCTACACCTTC	TRBV14	TRBJ1-2	NA	NA
CASSRQVNQPQHF	TGTGCCAGCAGCCGACAGGTCAATCAGCCCCAGCATTTT	TRBV5-6	TRBJ1-5	NA	NA
CASSWGRGYGYTF	TGTGCCAGCAGCTGGGGCAGGGGTTATGGCTACACCTTC	TRBV27	TRBJ1-2	NA	NA
CASSLRPGANTEAFF	TGTGCCAGCAGCTTAAGGCCAGGGGCGAACACTGAAGCTTTCTTT	TRBV7-3	TRBJ1-1	NA	NA
CASSPREESAQYF	TGTGCCAGCTCCCCGAGGGAAGAATCCGCCCAGTACTTC	TRBV18	TRBJ2-5	NA	NA
CASSPQGGGSYEQYF	TGTGCCAGTAGTCCCCAGGGGGGCGGCTCCTACGAGCAGTACTTC	TRBV19	TRBJ2-7	NA	once